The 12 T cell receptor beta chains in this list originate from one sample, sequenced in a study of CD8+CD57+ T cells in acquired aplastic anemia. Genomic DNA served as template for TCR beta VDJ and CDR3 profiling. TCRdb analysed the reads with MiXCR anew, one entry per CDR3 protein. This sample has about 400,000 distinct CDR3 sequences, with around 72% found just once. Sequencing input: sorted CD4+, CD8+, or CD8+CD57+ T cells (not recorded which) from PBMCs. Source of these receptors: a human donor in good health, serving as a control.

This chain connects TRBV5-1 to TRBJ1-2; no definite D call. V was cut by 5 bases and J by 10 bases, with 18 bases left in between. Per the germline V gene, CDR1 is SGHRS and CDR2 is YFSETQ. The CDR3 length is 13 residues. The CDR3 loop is CASRPTENEHYTF. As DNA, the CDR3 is TGCGCCAGCAGGCCTACGGAAAATGAGCACTACACCTTC.

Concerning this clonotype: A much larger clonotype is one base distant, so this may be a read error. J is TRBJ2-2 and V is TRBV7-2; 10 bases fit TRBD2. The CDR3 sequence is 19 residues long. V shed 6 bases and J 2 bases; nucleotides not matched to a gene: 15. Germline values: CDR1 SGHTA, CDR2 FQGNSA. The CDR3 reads CASSGALGASGGNTGELFF. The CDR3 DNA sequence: TGTGCCAGCAGTGGGGCACTAGGGGCTAGCGGGGGTAACACCGGGGAGCTGTTTTTT.

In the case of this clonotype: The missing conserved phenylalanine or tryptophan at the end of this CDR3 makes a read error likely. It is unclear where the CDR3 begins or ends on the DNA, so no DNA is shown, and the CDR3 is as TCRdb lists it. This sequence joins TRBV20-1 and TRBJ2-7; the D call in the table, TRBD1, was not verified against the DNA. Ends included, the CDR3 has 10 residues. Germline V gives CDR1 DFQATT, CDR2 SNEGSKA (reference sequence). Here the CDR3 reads CSASGQGSYI.

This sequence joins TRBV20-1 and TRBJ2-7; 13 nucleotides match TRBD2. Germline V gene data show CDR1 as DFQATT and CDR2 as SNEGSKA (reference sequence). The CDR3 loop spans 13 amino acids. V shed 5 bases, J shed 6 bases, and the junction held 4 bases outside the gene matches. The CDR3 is CSAGTSGTSEQYF. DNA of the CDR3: TGCAGTGCTGGGACTAGCGGGACGTCCGAGCAGTACTTC.

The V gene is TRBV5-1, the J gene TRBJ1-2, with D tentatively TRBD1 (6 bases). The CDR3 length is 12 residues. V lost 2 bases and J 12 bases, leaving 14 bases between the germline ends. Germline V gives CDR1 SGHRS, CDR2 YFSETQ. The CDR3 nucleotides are TGCGCCAGCAGCTTAGGTACAGGGTTAGACACCTTC. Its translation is CASSLGTGLDTF.

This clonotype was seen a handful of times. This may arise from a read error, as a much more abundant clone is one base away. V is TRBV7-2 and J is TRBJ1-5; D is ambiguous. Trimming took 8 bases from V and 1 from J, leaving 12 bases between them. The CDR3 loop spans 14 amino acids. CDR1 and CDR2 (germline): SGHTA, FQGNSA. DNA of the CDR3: TGTGCCAGCGGCAACCACGGGAGCAATCAGCCCCAGCATTTT. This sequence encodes CASGNHGSNQPQHF.

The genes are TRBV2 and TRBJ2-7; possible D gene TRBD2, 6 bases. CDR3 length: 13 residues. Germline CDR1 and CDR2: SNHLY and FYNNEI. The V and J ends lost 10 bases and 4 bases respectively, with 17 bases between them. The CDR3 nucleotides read TGTGCCACCTGCCCGACTAGGGGATACGAGCAGTACTTC. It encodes CATCPTRGYEQYF.

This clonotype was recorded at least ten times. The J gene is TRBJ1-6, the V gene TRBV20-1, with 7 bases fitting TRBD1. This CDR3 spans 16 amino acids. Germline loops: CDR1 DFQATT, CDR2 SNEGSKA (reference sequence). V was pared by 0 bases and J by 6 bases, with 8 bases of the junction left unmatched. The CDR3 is CSARDQEGASNSPLHF. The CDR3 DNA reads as TGCAGTGCTAGAGATCAAGAGGGGGCCTCTAATTCACCCCTCCACTTT.

CDR3 loop: CATSRDTDYGYTF. The CDR3, as DNA: TGTGCCACCAGCAGAGATACGGACTATGGCTACACCTTC. The V and J genes are TRBV15 and TRBJ1-2; D uncertain. Germline V gene lookup returns CDR1 LNHNV and CDR2 YYDKDF (reference sequence). The V gene lost 0 bases and the J gene lost 3 bases, with 5 bases spanning the gap. The CDR3 runs 13 residues.

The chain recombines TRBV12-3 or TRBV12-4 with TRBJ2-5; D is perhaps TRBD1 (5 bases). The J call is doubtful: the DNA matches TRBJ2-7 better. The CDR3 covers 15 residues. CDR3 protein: CASSLEQAYSYEQYF. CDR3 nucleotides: TGTGCCAGCAGTTTAGAACAGGCCTACTCCTACGAGCAGTACTTC.

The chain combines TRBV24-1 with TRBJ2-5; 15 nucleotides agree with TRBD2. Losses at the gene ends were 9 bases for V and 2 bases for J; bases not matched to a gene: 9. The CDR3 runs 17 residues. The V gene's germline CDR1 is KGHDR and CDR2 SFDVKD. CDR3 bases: TGTGCCACCCCCAGGACTAGCGGGAGGGATAGGCAAGAGACCCAGTACTTC. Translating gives CATPRTSGRDRQETQYF.

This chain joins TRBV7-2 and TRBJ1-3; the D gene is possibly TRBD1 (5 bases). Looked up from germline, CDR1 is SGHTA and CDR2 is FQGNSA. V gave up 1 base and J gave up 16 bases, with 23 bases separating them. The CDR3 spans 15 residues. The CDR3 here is CASSLGEGAGETQYF. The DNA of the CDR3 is TGTGCCAGCAGCTTAGGCGAAGGGGCTGGAGAGACCCAGTATTTT. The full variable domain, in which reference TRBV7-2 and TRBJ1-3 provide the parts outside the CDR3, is GAGVSQSPSNKVTEKGKDVELRCDPISGHTALYWYRQSLGQGLEFLIYFQGNSAPDKSGLPSDRFSAERTGGSVSTLTIQRTQQEDSAVYLCASSLGEGAGETQYFGEGSWLTVV.